The 25 T cell receptor beta chains given below trace back to one sample, sequenced in a study of beta chain features in type 1 diabetes. Expressed TCRB transcripts were sequenced because the isolated RNA had all been reverse transcribed beforehand. This table comes from immunoSEQ multiplex PCR, and its TCRdb copy is limited to in-frame clones, with some not included. The sample consists of under 400,000 clones, around 13% of them appearing once. Source material: central memory CD4+ T cells from blood. The receptors were sampled from a man in his thirties or forties in good health.

The J gene is TRBJ1-1, the V gene TRBV14; D may be TRBD1 (5 bases). Germline V gene data show CDR1 as SGHDN and CDR2 as FVKESK. The CDR3 extends over 15 amino acids. The V gene lost 5 bases and the J gene lost 5 bases, with 18 bases spanning the gap. For the CDR3, the DNA is TGTGCCAGCAGCTTCGTGGTGGGGCGAGGGACTGAAGCTTTCTTT. Encoded protein: CASSFVVGRGTEAFF.

The chain couples TRBV9 to TRBJ2-5; D is tentatively TRBD1 or TRBD2 (5 bases each). The CDR3 runs to 14 residues. Between the trimmed V and J ends, which lost 0 bases and 1 base, there was a span of 7 bases. Germline CDR1 reads SGDLS; CDR2 reads YYNGEE. CDR3 in DNA: TGTGCCAGCAGCGTAGCCGGGACCCAAGAGACCCAGTACTTC. Its translation: CASSVAGTQETQYF. Drawing the rest from reference TRBV9 and TRBJ2-5, the complete variable domain is DSGVTQTPKHLITATGQRVTLRCSPRSGDLSVYWYQQSLDQGLQFLIQYYNGEERAKGNILERFSAQQFPDLHSELNLSSLELGDSALYFCASSVAGTQETQYFGPGTRLLVL.

This clone has a handful of counts. This sequence joins TRBV9 and TRBJ2-1, with 8 bases matching TRBD2. V was clipped by 0 bases and J by 8 bases; unmatched bases: 7. CDR1 SGDLS and CDR2 YYNGEE come from the germline V gene. The CDR3 is 15 amino acids. The CDR3 reads CASSVATGGYDEQFF. In nucleotides, the CDR3 is TGTGCCAGCAGCGTAGCTACGGGGGGGTACGATGAGCAGTTCTTC.

The chain is built from TRBV5-1 and TRBJ2-1, with D maybe TRBD2 (6 bases). CDR3 size: 16 residues. The V and J ends lost 4 bases and 7 bases respectively, with 21 bases between them. Looked up from germline, CDR1 is SGHRS and CDR2 is YFSETQ. CDR3 sequence reads: CASSPMEGPGRNEQFF. Here the CDR3 DNA reads TGCGCCAGCAGCCCAATGGAGGGGCCAGGAAGGAATGAGCAGTTCTTC.

This sequence joins TRBV2 and TRBJ1-5; D might be TRBD1 (5 bases). This CDR3 is built from 13 residues. V lost 6 bases to trimming and J lost 3 bases, with 9 bases between them. From germline, CDR1 is SNHLY and CDR2 FYNNEI. The CDR3 DNA reads as TGTGCCAGCAGCGGGACGGCCAATCAGCCCCAGCATTTT. Protein sequence: CASSGTANQPQHF.

This clone was found a few times. The chain has TRBV27 and TRBJ1-1, with a tentative D call TRBD1 (5 bases). This CDR3 region has 18 residues. The germline V and J ends were trimmed by 4 bases and 0 bases, with 21 bases remaining between them. The germline gives CDR1 MNHEY, CDR2 SMNVEV (reference sequence). The CDR3: CASSSLRQRSLMNTEAFF. CDR3 sequence (DNA): TGTGCCAGCAGTTCCCTTCGACAGAGGAGTCTTATGAACACTGAAGCTTTCTTT.

The chain uses TRBV10-1 and TRBJ2-2; D remains ambiguous. Trimming left V 3 bases short and J 4 bases short, with 6 bases between. The CDR3 runs 13 residues. CDR1 WNHNN and CDR2 SYGVQD come from the germline V gene (reference sequence). Here the CDR3 DNA reads TGCGCCAGCAGTGACGATTTCACCGGGGAGCTGTTTTTT. This gives the protein CASSDDFTGELFF.

This clone has a count of ten or more. V usage is TRBV18 and J usage is TRBJ2-3, with D possibly matching TRBD2 (7 bases). This CDR3 is built from 17 residues. V was trimmed by 4 bases and J by 0 bases, leaving 17 bases between them. CDR1 is KGHSH, CDR2 LQKENI, per germline. DNA of the CDR3: TGTGCCAGCTCACGCCTTCGCGGGGGCCTTAGCACAGATACGCAGTATTTT. Protein product: CASSRLRGGLSTDTQYF.

In its sample, this clone was seen a few times. The chain joins TRBV9 to TRBJ2-1; 12 bases match TRBD2. The CDR3 spans 17 residues. J lost 0 bases, V lost 3 bases, and 4 bases had no gene match. CDR1 is SGDLS, CDR2 YYNGEE, per germline. CDR3 in amino acids: CASSATSGGPSYNEQFF. Here the CDR3 DNA reads TGTGCCAGCAGCGCGACTAGCGGGGGCCCCTCCTACAATGAGCAGTTCTTC. The full variable domain, its missing parts supplied by reference TRBV9 and TRBJ2-1, is DSGVTQTPKHLITATGQRVTLRCSPRSGDLSVYWYQQSLDQGLQFLIQYYNGEERAKGNILERFSAQQFPDLHSELNLSSLELGDSALYFCASSATSGGPSYNEQFFGPGTRLTVL.

The J gene is TRBJ2-2, the V gene TRBV5-1; 13 bases are a match to TRBD2. The CDR3 is 15 amino acids. The J segment lost 8 bases and the V segment lost 7 bases, leaving 8 bases of the junction unmatched. Germline loops: CDR1 SGHRS, CDR2 YFSETQ. CDR3 sequence: CASARTSGGSGELFF. The CDR3, as DNA: TGCGCCAGCGCCAGGACTAGCGGGGGAAGTGGGGAGCTGTTTTTT.

This clone has a single count. This chain links TRBV6-4 with TRBJ2-7; D unclear. CDR1 MRHNA and CDR2 SNTAGT come from the germline V gene. This CDR3 spans 17 amino acids. V lost 5 bases, J lost 0 bases, and 20 bases lay in between. The CDR3 nucleotides are TGTGCCAGCAGTAGAACTGCGAGGCGGCGAATCTCCTACGAGCAGTACGTC. As protein: CASSRTARRRISYEQYV.

This chain uses TRBV2 with TRBJ2-5; D is unclear. The DNA matches TRBJ2-7 better at its end, which makes the J call doubtful. Per germline, CDR1 SNHLY and CDR2 FYNNEI. This CDR3 has 15 residues. CDR3 DNA sequence: TGTGCCAGCAGTGTGAGGCTCGCGACTTCCTACGAGCAGTACTTC. Encoded protein: CASSVRLATSYEQYF.

This clone was detected only a few times. The CDR3 reads CASSQRGTTDTQYF. The CDR3 DNA follows: TGCGCCAGCAGCCAGCGGGGAACCACAGATACGCAGTATTTT. The chain combines TRBV5-1 with TRBJ2-3, with TRBD2 matching over 7 bases. Trimming at V came to 4 bases and at J to 2 bases, leaving 4 bases not matched to a gene. CDR3 length equals 14 residues. The germline gives CDR1 SGHRS, CDR2 YFSETQ. Looking up the rest from reference TRBV5-1 and TRBJ2-3 gives the full variable domain: KAGVTQTPRYLIKTRGQQVTLSCSPISGHRSVSWYQQTPGQGLQFLFEYFSETQRNKGNFPGRFSGRQFSNSRSEMNVSTLELGDSALYLCASSQRGTTDTQYFGPGTRLTVL.

The rearrangement joins TRBV6-1 to TRBJ2-5; D unclear. From germline, CDR1 is MNHNS and CDR2 SASEGT. CDR3 length: 16 amino acids. Trimming stripped 3 bases from V and 2 bases from J, with 16 bases between. CDR3 amino acids: CASSDRERTAQETQYF. CDR3 in DNA: TGTGCCAGCAGTGACCGAGAACGGACCGCACAAGAGACCCAGTACTTC.

This clone was counted a few times. The V and J genes are TRBV18 and TRBJ2-1; weak D call: TRBD2 (5 bases). V dropped 2 bases and J dropped 8 bases, with 31 bases sitting between them. CDR3 length equals 20 residues. Germline values: CDR1 KGHSH, CDR2 LQKENI. The CDR3 bases are TGTGCCAGCTCACCAGAGGGCTTCGGCGGCATAGTCTTTCGATTCGATGAGCAGTTCTTC. Amino acid sequence: CASSPEGFGGIVFRFDEQFF.

This chain joins TRBV19 and TRBJ1-2; D unresolved. V lost 8 bases and J lost 4, with 14 bases in between. The CDR3 is 13 amino acids. The germline CDR1 and CDR2 sequences are LNHDA and SQIVND (reference sequence). This CDR3 reads CASHGRNIYGYTF. The CDR3 bases are TGTGCCAGTCATGGACGGAACATCTATGGCTACACCTTC.

A few counts support this clone. This rearrangement joins TRBV19 to TRBJ2-2, with 7 bases matching TRBD2. This CDR3 contains 16 residues. Germline V gene data show CDR1 as LNHDA and CDR2 as SQIVND (reference sequence). V trimming: 7 bases; J trimming: 4 bases; junction bases outside the gene matches: 12. CDR3 region: CASTPPRGVGTGELFF. CDR3 DNA: TGTGCCAGTACCCCACCCCGGGGGGTTGGCACCGGGGAGCTGTTTTTT.

The CDR3 coding sequence is TGCGCCAGCAGCCCAGACAGGGAAGGTAGGAATCAGCCCCAGCATTTT. As protein: CASSPDREGRNQPQHF. V gene TRBV4-1 combines with J gene TRBJ1-5; 7 bases align to TRBD1. This CDR3 is built from 16 residues. CDR1 and CDR2 (germline): MGHRA, YSYEKL. V was clipped by 4 bases and J by 4 bases; unmatched bases: 10.

This clone was detected a few times. This sequence joins TRBV7-3 and TRBJ1-1; 9 nucleotides line up with TRBD1. Looked up from germline, CDR1 is SGHTA and CDR2 is FQGTGA. The CDR3 covers 12 residues. The V gene end was trimmed by 5 bases and the J gene end by 10 bases; junction bases not matched to a gene: 5. The CDR3 coding sequence is TGTGCCAGCAGCCAAACAGGGGGCGTAGCTTTCTTT. This codes for CASSQTGGVAFF.

The V call is TRBV9, the J call TRBJ1-1; 7 positions agree with TRBD1. This CDR3 region has 13 residues. The germline V gene has CDR1 SGDLS and CDR2 YYNGEE. V shed 4 bases and J 5 bases; nucleotides not matched to a gene: 5. The CDR3 loop is CASSRMTGTEAFF. The CDR3 DNA sequence: TGTGCCAGCAGCCGCATGACAGGGACTGAAGCTTTCTTT.

This clone was seen more than once but under ten times. The rearrangement links TRBV7-2 to TRBJ2-5, with D perhaps matching TRBD1 or TRBD2 (6 bases each). The CDR3 contains 14 residues. Trimming took 2 bases from V and 3 from J, leaving 10 bases between them. CDR1 is SGHTA and CDR2 is FQGNSA in the germline V gene. The CDR3 nucleotides read TGTGCCAGCAGCTTATACGGGGGCGAAGAGACCCAGTACTTC. Amino acids: CASSLYGGEETQYF.

Regarding this clone: At one boundary the junction diverges from the germline segment, which might be a read error. The chain uses TRBV6-1 and TRBJ1-1, with D tentatively TRBD1 (6 bases). Per germline, CDR1 MNHNS and CDR2 SASEGT. The CDR3 runs 15 residues. The CDR3 loop reads CASSGSGQGNAEAFF. CDR3 nucleotides: TGTGCCAGCAGCGGAAGCGGGCAGGGGAACGCTGAAGCTTTCTTT.

This clone was seen more than once but under ten times. V gene TRBV5-6 combines with J gene TRBJ2-1; D remains unclear. This CDR3 contains 16 residues. Trimming shortened V by 3 bases and J by 5 bases, and 18 bases separated the two germline ends. Germline assignment: CDR1 SGHDT and CDR2 YYEEEE. The CDR3 DNA follows: TGTGCCAGCAGCTCACAACATCTGACAACACACAATGAGCAGTTCTTC. Translated: CASSSQHLTTHNEQFF.

This clone was observed many times. The chain recombines TRBV30 with TRBJ2-6; 7 nucleotides agree with TRBD1. The trim removed 7 bases at V and 2 bases at J, leaving 8 bases unmatched. Germline CDR1 and CDR2: GTSNPN and SVGIG (reference sequence). The CDR3 is 15 residues long. This chain's CDR3 is CAFTNRGTGANVLTF. Here the CDR3 DNA reads TGTGCCTTTACTAACAGGGGCACTGGGGCCAACGTCCTGACTTTC. Full variable domain (outside the CDR3, taken from reference TRBV30 and TRBJ2-6): SQTIHQWPATLVQPVGSPLSLECTVEGTSNPNLYWYRQAAGRGLQLLFYSVGIGQISSEVPQNLSASRPQDRQFILSSKKLLLSDSGFYLCAFTNRGTGANVLTFGAGSRLTVL.

In this sample, this clone turned up a few times. V is TRBV19 and J is TRBJ2-1, with D perhaps matching TRBD2 (7 bases). This CDR3 has 15 residues. The germline V gene has CDR1 LNHDA and CDR2 SQIVND (reference sequence). V gave up 9 bases and J gave up 4 bases, with 19 bases separating them. CDR3 in amino acids: CASESQGGGYNEQFF. The CDR3, as DNA: TGTGCCAGCGAATCCCAAGGGGGGGGGTACAATGAGCAGTTCTTC.